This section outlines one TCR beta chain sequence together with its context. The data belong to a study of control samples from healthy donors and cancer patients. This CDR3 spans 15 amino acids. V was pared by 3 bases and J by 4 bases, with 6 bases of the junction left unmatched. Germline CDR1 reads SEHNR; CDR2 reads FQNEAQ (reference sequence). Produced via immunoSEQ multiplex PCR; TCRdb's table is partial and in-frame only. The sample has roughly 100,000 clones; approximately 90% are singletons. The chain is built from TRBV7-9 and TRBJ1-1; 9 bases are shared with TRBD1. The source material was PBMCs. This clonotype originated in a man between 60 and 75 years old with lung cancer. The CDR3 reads CASSFRQGGITEAFF. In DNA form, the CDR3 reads TGTGCCAGCAGCTTCCGACAGGGGGGAATCACTGAAGCTTTCTTT.